The 5 T cell receptor beta chains below all came from one sample that was sequenced in a study of T cells in Graves' hyperthyroidism and ophthalmopathy. TCR beta CDR3 regions were amplified from RNA. HTBI primers drove first-round RT-PCR of the TCR CDR3. MiXCR, applied by TCRdb to the multiplex PCR reads, yields one record per CDR3 protein. The sample lists hundreds of thousands of distinct CDR3 sequences, about 14% occurring once. Sequences were obtained from blood. These receptor sequences come from a woman between 45 and 65 years old with Graves' ophthalmopathy.

The chain uses TRBV12-3 or TRBV12-4 and TRBJ1-1; D remains ambiguous. V lost 7 bases and J lost 0, with 15 bases in between. The CDR3 loop spans 15 amino acids. The CDR3 reads CASTHSLDLNTEAFF. CDR3 DNA sequence: TGTGCCAGCACCCATAGTCTGGACTTGAACACTGAAGCTTTCTTT.

This clonotype has a handful of counts. This chain connects TRBV20-1 to TRBJ2-7; 11 bases agree with TRBD2. The V gene end was trimmed by 4 bases and the J gene end by 0 bases; junction bases not matched to a gene: 5. The CDR3 consists of 15 residues. Germline V gives CDR1 DFQATT, CDR2 SNEGSKA (reference sequence). The CDR3 bases are TGCAGTGCTAATACACTAGCGGGAGCCTCCTACGAGCAGTACTTC. Its translation is CSANTLAGASYEQYF.

This clonotype was found many times. The chain uses TRBV29-1 and TRBJ1-1; tentative D call: TRBD1 (6 bases). V lost 4 bases and J 1 base, leaving 13 bases between the germline ends. CDR1 and CDR2 (germline): SQVTM, ANQGSEA. The CDR3 loop spans 14 amino acids. The CDR3 bases are TGCAGCGTTGGGGGGGGACAATGGAACACTGAAGCTTTCTTT. It translates to CSVGGGQWNTEAFF.

This clonotype was recorded at least ten times. V gene TRBV7-3 combines with J gene TRBJ1-6; 11 bases fit TRBD1. There are 14 residues in the CDR3. The trim removed 5 bases at V and 12 bases at J, leaving 6 bases unmatched. Germline values: CDR1 SGHTA, CDR2 FQGTGA. The CDR3 sequence: CASSEGTGGGPLHF. CDR3 nucleotides: TGTGCCAGCAGCGAAGGGACAGGGGGGGGACCCCTCCACTTT. The entire variable domain, with the rest obtained from reference TRBV7-3 and TRBJ1-6, is as follows: GAGVSQTPSNKVTEKGKYVELRCDPISGHTALYWYRQSLGQGPEFLIYFQGTGAADDSGLPNDRFFAVRPEGSVSTLKIQRTERGDSAVYLCASSEGTGGGPLHFGNGTRLTVT.

Points on this clonotype: This clone may be a read error of a much larger clone one base away. V and J are TRBV7-2 and TRBJ2-7; D is ambiguous. CDR3 length equals 13 residues. CDR1 SGHTA and CDR2 FQGNSA come from the germline V gene. The CDR3 region has the DNA TGTGCCGGCAGCTATCCGGCACGTCGGGAGCAGTACTTC. It is translated as CAGSYPARREQYF.